Below, one TCR beta chain is given with its context. Its antigen remains unknown. This PCR relied on a set of 60 Vbeta primers and 13 Jbeta primers. Assay: immunoSEQ multiplex PCR; the TCRdb copy retains only in-frame clones and omits some. Found here are over 120,000 clones, around 80% of them singletons; the top ten hold over 2.5%. The CDR3 has 15 residues. With 8 bases clipped from V and 1 base from J, the junction kept 6 bases outside the gene matches. Germline V gives CDR1 MDHEN, CDR2 SYDVKM. These data come from a study of cytomegalovirus exposure and HLA in healthy donors. The wider study: Clustering assigned about four fifths of the approximately 400 genotyped donors to the Caucasian-associated ancestry cluster.

Study-level findings and limits: A later analysis linked a missense DCLRE1C variant to TCR beta V- and J-gene trimming.

The clonotype comes from a female donor in good health and CMV-seronegative. Material for sequencing was PBMCs. The rearrangement joins TRBV28 to TRBJ2-5, with TRBD1 identical over 11 bases. The CDR3 nucleotides are TGTGCCAGCGCGGGGACAGGGGGTCGCCAAGAGACCCAGTACTTC. It specifies CASAGTGGRQETQYF. Full variable domain (outside the CDR3, taken from reference TRBV28 and TRBJ2-5): DVKVTQSSRYLVKRTGEKVFLECVQDMDHENMFWYRQDPGLGLRLIYFSYDVKMKEKGDIPEGYSVSREKKERFSLILESASTNQTSMYLCASAGTGGRQETQYFGPGTRLLVL.